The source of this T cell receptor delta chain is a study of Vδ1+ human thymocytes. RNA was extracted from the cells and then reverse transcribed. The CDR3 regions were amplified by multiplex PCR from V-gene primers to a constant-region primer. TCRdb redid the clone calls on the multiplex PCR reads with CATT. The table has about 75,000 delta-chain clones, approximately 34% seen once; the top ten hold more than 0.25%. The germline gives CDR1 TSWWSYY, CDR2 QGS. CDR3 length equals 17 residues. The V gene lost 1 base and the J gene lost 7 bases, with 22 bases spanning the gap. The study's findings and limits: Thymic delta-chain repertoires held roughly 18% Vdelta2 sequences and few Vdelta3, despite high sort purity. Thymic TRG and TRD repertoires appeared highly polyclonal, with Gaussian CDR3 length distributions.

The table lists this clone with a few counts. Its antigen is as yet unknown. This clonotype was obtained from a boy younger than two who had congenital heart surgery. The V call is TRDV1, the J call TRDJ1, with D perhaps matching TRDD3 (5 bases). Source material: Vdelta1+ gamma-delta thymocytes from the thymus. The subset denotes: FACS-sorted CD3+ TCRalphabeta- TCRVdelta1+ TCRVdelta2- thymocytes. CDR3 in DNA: TGTGCTCTTGGGGAACCGGTAAACTGTGACCCTGGGCCTAAACTCATCTTT. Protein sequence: CALGEPVNCDPGPKLIF.